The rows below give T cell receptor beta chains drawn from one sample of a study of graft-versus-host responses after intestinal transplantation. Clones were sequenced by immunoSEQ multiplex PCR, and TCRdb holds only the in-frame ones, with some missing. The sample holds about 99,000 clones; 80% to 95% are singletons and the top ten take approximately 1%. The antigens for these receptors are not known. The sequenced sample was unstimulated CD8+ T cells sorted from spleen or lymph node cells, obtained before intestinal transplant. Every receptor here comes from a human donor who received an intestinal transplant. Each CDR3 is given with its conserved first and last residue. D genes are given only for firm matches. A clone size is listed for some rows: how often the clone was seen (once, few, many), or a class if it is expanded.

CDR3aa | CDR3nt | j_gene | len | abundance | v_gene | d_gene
CASSLVGQGNQPQHF | TGTGCCAGCAGCTTAGTGGGACAGGGGAATCAGCCCCAGCATTTT | TRBJ1-5 | 15 | NA | TRBV7-9 | TRBD1
CASSNPKQGYYGYTF | TGTGCCAGCAGTAACCCAAAACAGGGTTACTATGGCTACACCTTC | TRBJ1-2 | 15 | NA | TRBV6-1 | NA
CASQNTGSYNEQFF | TGTGCCAGTCAAAACACAGGGTCCTACAATGAGCAGTTCTTC | TRBJ2-1 | 14 | NA | TRBV5-6 | NA
CASSLQGGAEAFF | TGTGCCAGCAGCTTACAGGGTGGGGCTGAAGCTTTCTTT | TRBJ1-1 | 13 | NA | TRBV7-3 | NA
CASSESTSAQHF | TGTGCCAGCAGTGAGTCGACATCAGCCCAGCATTTT | TRBJ1-5 | 12 | NA | TRBV6-5 | NA
CASSFGQYNQPQHF | TGTGCCAGCTCGTTTGGACAGTACAATCAGCCCCAGCATTTT | TRBJ1-5 | 14 | NA | TRBV18 | NA
CASSQETSGGAETQYF | TGCGCCAGCAGCCAAGAAACTAGCGGGGGGGCGGAGACCCAGTACTTC | TRBJ2-5 | 16 | once | TRBV4-1 | TRBD2
CASSEGDSYGYTF | TGTGCCAGCAGCGAAGGGGACAGCTATGGCTACACCTTC | TRBJ1-2 | 13 | NA | TRBV2 | TRBD1
CASSRTSGGYQETQYF | TGTGCCAGCAGCCGAACTAGCGGGGGGTACCAAGAGACCCAGTACTTC | TRBJ2-5 | 16 | NA | TRBV5-8 | TRBD2
CASSPPYNEQFF | TGCGCCAGCAGCCCTCCCTACAATGAGCAGTTCTTC | TRBJ2-1 | 12 | NA | TRBV4-1 | NA
CASSQSGQEYNEQFF | TGTGCCAGCAGTCAATCGGGACAGGAGTACAATGAGCAGTTCTTC | TRBJ2-1 | 15 | NA | TRBV6-5 | TRBD1
CASSFLSGTDTQYF | TGTGCCAGCAGCTTCTTAAGCGGGACAGATACGCAGTATTTT | TRBJ2-3 | 14 | NA | TRBV5-6 | NA
CASREGQGDTEAFF | TGTGCCAGCAGAGAAGGACAGGGAGACACTGAAGCTTTCTTT | TRBJ1-1 | 14 | NA | TRBV2 | TRBD1
CASSYLQPGVNYGYTF | TGTGCCAGCAGTTACCTTCAGCCAGGAGTAAACTATGGCTACACCTTC | TRBJ1-2 | 16 | NA | TRBV6-6 | NA
CASSQDASQGNTIYF | TGCGCCAGCAGCCAAGACGCGTCCCAGGGAAACACCATATATTTT | TRBJ1-3 | 15 | once | TRBV4-1 | NA
CATSFPGEGYEQYF | TGTGCCACCAGCTTCCCGGGGGAAGGCTACGAGCAGTACTTC | TRBJ2-7 | 14 | NA | TRBV15 | NA
CASSGRQWPQPQHF | TGTGCCAGCAGTGGAAGACAGTGGCCTCAGCCCCAGCATTTT | TRBJ1-5 | 14 | NA | TRBV6-5 | NA